By its share, the clone carrying this T cell receptor (beta chain) is medium-sized (0.01 to 0.1%). Its target is not known. The data were taken from a study of spatial heterogeneity in lung cancer. As for the study in general: Alpha-chain sequences were detected in numbers that were consistently lower than beta-chain sequences. TCR transcript abundance in tumor regions was strongly correlated with the T cell module score obtained from matched bulk RNA-seq. In the raw reads, each unique TCR and UMI combination was present more than ten times on average. Study conclusions and caveats: Higher tumor mutation counts went along with higher counts of expanded intratumoral alpha and beta TCRs.

The library protocol tagged each TCR cDNA with a unique molecular identifier. In TCRdb, the 5' RACE reads were re-called with MiXCR into one record per CDR3 protein. Of about 3,100 distinct CDR3 sequences in the sample, around 12% were seen once. This CDR3 contains 15 residues. CDR1 is SGHTA and CDR2 is FQGNSA in the germline V gene. The V and J ends lost 4 bases and 4 bases, in that order; junction bases with no gene match: 9. The time point was: sample taken at primary tumor resection. The starting material was lung tumor tissue, obtained at surgery. This chain uses TRBV7-2 with TRBJ1-1, with 7 positions matching TRBD1. This TCR derives from a male donor with early-stage non-small cell lung cancer. This chain's CDR3 is CASSSTGAQGTEAFF. As DNA, the CDR3 is TGTGCCAGCAGCTCTACAGGGGCTCAGGGCACTGAAGCTTTCTTT.